Shown below are 12 T cell receptor beta chains from a single sample sequenced in a study of Ad26.COV2.S vaccination and SARS-CoV-2 variants. TCRdb keeps only in-frame clones here, not all; method: immunoSEQ multiplex PCR. The sample has about 350,000 clones, about 89% seen once. Treatment given: 19 received Ad26.COV2.S at low or high dose, single or two shots; five or six received placebo; per-sample allocation not given. Sampling took place 63 days after the first vaccine or placebo injection. The material was peripheral blood, obtained in a trial of Ad26.COV2.S vaccine versus placebo. The receptors were sampled from a person aged 18-65 years who received the Ad26.COV2.S COVID-19 vaccine or a placebo.

In this sample, this clone turned up once. Additional DNA sequences in this sample encode the identical CDR3. The J gene is TRBJ1-1, the V gene TRBV6-5, with a possible D match to TRBD1 (6 bases). Germline lookup yields CDR1 MNHEY and CDR2 SVGAGI. V dropped 2 bases and J dropped 1 base, with 11 bases sitting between them. CDR3 length: 15 residues. The CDR3 DNA reads as TGTGCCAGCAGTTACACGACAGGAGGGAACACTGAAGCTTTCTTT. Translated: CASSYTTGGNTEAFF.

This rearrangement joins TRBV5-4 to TRBJ2-5; a weak D match, TRBD2 (5 bases). CDR1 is SGHNT and CDR2 is YYREEE in the germline V gene (reference sequence). The CDR3 has 15 amino acids. V lost 2 bases, J lost 5 bases, and 16 bases lay in between. The CDR3 protein is CASSLLPGKGETQYF. In DNA form, the CDR3 reads TGTGCCAGCAGCTTACTTCCGGGGAAAGGGGAGACCCAGTACTTC.

The chain is built from TRBV2 and TRBJ2-2, with D uncertain. This CDR3 is built from 17 residues. With 0 bases removed from V and 0 bases from J, the gap between germline ends came to 11 bases. Germline V gene lookup returns CDR1 SNHLY and CDR2 FYNNEI. CDR3 residues: CASSEAGPISNTGELFF. The CDR3 DNA reads TGTGCCAGCAGTGAAGCCGGGCCGATTTCGAACACCGGGGAGCTGTTTTTT.

The chain joins TRBV2 to TRBJ2-1, with a weak D call TRBD1 (5 bases). The length of the CDR3 is 13 residues. V lost 7 bases and J lost 5, with 12 bases in between. The V gene's germline CDR1 is SNHLY and CDR2 FYNNEI. The CDR3 here is CASTKDRNNEQFF. CDR3 nucleotides: TGTGCCAGCACCAAAGACAGAAACAATGAGCAGTTCTTC.

The chain couples TRBV7-8 to TRBJ1-1; D ambiguous. Trimming stripped 3 bases from V and 0 bases from J, with 11 bases between. In germline, CDR1 is SGHVS, CDR2 FQNEAQ. The CDR3 has 15 residues. The CDR3 nucleotides are TGTGCCAGCAGCTTGTTGACAAACATGAACACTGAAGCTTTCTTT. Encoded protein: CASSLLTNMNTEAFF. Together with reference TRBV7-8 and TRBJ1-1, the CDR3 gives the full variable domain: GAGVSQSPRYKVAKRGQDVALRCDPISGHVSLFWYQQALGQGPEFLTYFQNEAQLDKSGLPSDRFFAERPEGSVSTLKIQRTQQEDSAVYLCASSLLTNMNTEAFFGQGTRLTVV.

The chain uses TRBV11-2 and TRBJ2-1; 7 positions match TRBD2. Germline V gene sequence: CDR1 SGHAT, CDR2 FQNNGV. The CDR3 runs 16 residues. Trimming took 1 base from V and 2 from J; bases not matched to a gene: 5. The CDR3 protein is CASSLGGSGTYNEQFF. In DNA, the CDR3 is TGTGCCAGCAGCTTAGGCGGGAGTGGGACCTACAATGAGCAGTTCTTC.

This clone was found once. This chain joins TRBV2 and TRBJ1-2; D remains ambiguous. Between the trimmed V and J ends, which lost 6 bases and 8 bases, there was a span of 13 bases. Germline values: CDR1 SNHLY, CDR2 FYNNEI. The CDR3 spans 12 residues. DNA for the CDR3: TGTGCCAGCAGGGAGGACTCGGGCGGCTACACCTTC. Translating it yields CASREDSGGYTF.

The chain recombines TRBV6-2 or TRBV6-3 with TRBJ2-2; 9 nucleotides line up with TRBD1. The V segment lost 4 bases and the J segment 3 bases; nucleotides outside the gene matches: 6. Germline V CDR1 and CDR2: MNHEY, SVGEGT. The CDR3 contains 16 residues. The CDR3 region is CASSSTGGADTGELFF. CDR3 DNA: TGTGCCAGCAGTTCAACAGGGGGCGCGGACACCGGGGAGCTGTTTTTT.

The chain has TRBV2 and TRBJ2-1; 7 nucleotides agree with TRBD1. The V segment lost 6 bases and the J segment 2 bases; nucleotides outside the gene matches: 10. Germline V lookup: CDR1 SNHLY, CDR2 FYNNEI. The CDR3 sequence is 16 residues long. The CDR3 coding sequence is TGTGCCAGCAGGAACAGGGGAAATCGCCCCTACAATGAGCAGTTCTTC. Translating it yields CASRNRGNRPYNEQFF.

This chain uses TRBV19 with TRBJ2-1; 8 positions match TRBD2. Trimming cost V 4 bases and J 8 bases; bases outside gene matches: 7. The length of the CDR3 is 14 residues. Germline V lookup: CDR1 LNHDA, CDR2 SQIVND (reference sequence). DNA of the CDR3: TGTGCCAGTAGTAAGAGCGGGAGTCCCCATGAGCAGTTCTTC. This encodes CASSKSGSPHEQFF.

The chain has TRBV5-1 and TRBJ1-1; 8 bases align to TRBD1. Germline V gene lookup returns CDR1 SGHRS and CDR2 YFSETQ. Losses at the gene ends were 4 bases for V and 4 bases for J; bases not matched to a gene: 9. The CDR3 totals 15 residues. As DNA, the CDR3 is TGCGCCAGCAGCGCCGGACAGGGAGGGGGCACTGAAGCTTTCTTT. It is translated as CASSAGQGGGTEAFF.

This sequence joins TRBV29-1 and TRBJ2-7; the D gene is possibly TRBD1 (6 bases). V was cut by 5 bases and J by 5 bases, with 13 bases left in between. The CDR3 sequence is 12 residues long. Germline V gene data show CDR1 as SQVTM and CDR2 as ANQGSEA. The DNA of the CDR3 is TGCAGCGTTCAGGGGATGAGCAACGAGCAGTACTTC. Protein sequence: CSVQGMSNEQYF.